The text below deals with one T cell receptor (beta chain). Its antigen remains undetermined. Nothing much larger sits one base from this clone, and base qualities are not available. A distance of 6 bases separates the germline ends of V and J, which lose 0 bases and 1 base respectively. The germline V gene (reference sequence) supplies CDR1 LNHDA and CDR2 SQIVND. From its cysteine to its phenylalanine, the CDR3 spans 14 amino acids. The entry retains the CDR3 DNA only, 42 bases that are in frame from base 1. Libraries were prepared through the immunoSEQ multiplex PCR assay. In the authors' own workflow: To diagnose cytomegalovirus status from the catalog of TCR beta chain sequences, a statistical classification framework was built. TCRdb carries this immuneACCESS record with in-frame sequences only. Its versions omit some clonotypes, under half of them owing to an unresolved V gene in the studies checked, with the rest unexplained. Clone size and the V and J calls come from that table; the DNA yielded D and trimming. The sample table lists under 400,000 clones, roughly 86% of them with a count of one. Over 0.9% of the sample is taken by the ten largest.

This record comes from a study of cytomegalovirus exposure and HLA in healthy donors (dated by TCRdb to the late 2010s). Background for the entire study: The roughly 670 repertoires of the first cohort and the 95 to 150 validation repertoires were produced on the same platform, according to a later analysis. The study aimed to test whether signatures of past pathogen exposure could be identified by cataloging public T cell receptors. A separate validation cohort of some 130 different subjects was used in addition to the 666-subject first cohort. To predict cytomegalovirus infection status, the study brought together high-throughput TCR immunosequencing, statistical association of individual TCRs with disease status, and machine learning. What the work shows at the level of the full study, not this receptor alone: Of the cluster scores, 85% to 95% were above 0 in a later analysis, which found that TCRs clustered in the first cohort also tended to co-occur in the roughly 130 validation repertoires. The classifier was reported to diagnose cytomegalovirus status with high specificity and sensitivity in both the original cohort and the validation cohort. While some public TCRs were present in many individuals, most TCR sequences turned up only very rarely across donors. A total of roughly 160 TCR beta chains were listed by the study as associated with cytomegalovirus. The authors suggested that the approach could potentially be generalized to other disease states and immunological phenotypes. All 130 or so repertoires were used to score co-occurrence in the validation cohort in a later analysis, because that analysis had no HLA typing for the cohort. In vitro tests confirmed that a few of the cytomegalovirus-associated TCR beta chains recognize cytomegalovirus antigens.

Donors formed part of the validation cohort, which comprised 120 subjects and was distinct from the first cohort of fewer than 750 subjects. This chain joins TRBV19 to TRBJ2-5; the D gene remains uncertain. Sample: PBMCs. This TCR came from a man younger than 40 in good health and CMV-seronegative. The CDR3 protein is CASSIDAGQETQYF. In nucleotides, the sequence is TGTGCCAGTAGTATAGACGCCGGCCAAGAGACCCAGTACTTC.